The clone carrying this TCR beta chain was picked up one time. Likely a read error: the CDR3 ends without its conserved phenylalanine or tryptophan. This specimen comes from a study of T cells in Graves' hyperthyroidism and ophthalmopathy. Germline loops: CDR1 WNHNN, CDR2 SYGVQD (reference sequence). CDR3 size: 11 residues. RNA transcripts provided the source from which TCR beta CDR3 regions were amplified. The primer set for the first-round RT-PCR of the TCR CDR3 was HTBI. MiXCR was run by TCRdb on the multiplex PCR reads, yielding one entry per CDR3 protein. Of 500,000 to 800,000 distinct CDR3 sequences listed, roughly 45% are singletons.

Input material: peripheral blood or thyroid tissue (not recorded which). This sequence was found in an adult man with Graves' disease, either hyperthyroidism or ophthalmopathy (not recorded which). The chain is built from TRBV10-1 and TRBJ1-1; no clear D gene. CDR3 in amino acids: CASTEQSEAFS. The CDR3 region has the DNA TGTGCCAGCACCGAGCAGAGCGAAGCTTTCTCT.